This is a list of T cell receptor beta chains from one sample in a study of T cells in Graves' hyperthyroidism and ophthalmopathy. TCRdb called the multiplex PCR reads again in MiXCR, with one record for every CDR3 protein. Here the sample spans 400,000 to 500,000 distinct CDR3 sequences, about 15% being singletons. The sequenced material came from blood. The receptors originated from a man younger than 35 with Graves' ophthalmopathy. Each CDR3 is given with its conserved first and last residue. A D gene is named only where the DNA matches it firmly. Clone size appears in some rows only: once, few, many, or a class for an expanded clone.

d_call j_call clone_size cdr3_length v_call cdr3_aa cdr3_nt
- TRBJ1-6 many 15 TRBV3-1 CASSQGQIYNSPLHF TGTGCCAGCAGCCAAGGACAGATTTATAATTCACCCCTCCACTTT
TRBD2 TRBJ2-5 - 16 TRBV7-9 CASSLAGLAGEETQYF TGTGCCAGCAGCTTAGCCGGACTAGCGGGAGAAGAGACCCAGTACTTC
TRBD2 TRBJ2-1 many 15 TRBV27 CASSLAGDPTIEQFF TGTGCCAGCAGCTTAGCGGGAGACCCTACAATTGAGCAGTTCTTC
- TRBJ1-5 many 11 TRBV7-8 CASSSGGAQHF TGTGCCAGCAGCTCAGGTGGGGCCCAGCATTTT
- TRBJ2-5 many 14 TRBV6-1 CASSYPRQQETQYF TGTGCCAGCAGTTATCCACGACAACAAGAGACCCAGTACTTC
- TRBJ2-7 many 13 TRBV2 CASMRTATYEQYF TGTGCCAGCATGAGGACAGCCACCTACGAGCAGTACTTC
TRBD1 TRBJ2-2 few 15 TRBV27 CASKPGQGDTGELFF TGTGCCAGCAAACCGGGACAGGGAGACACCGGGGAGCTGTTTTTT
TRBD1 TRBJ1-1 many 13 TRBV27 CASHRGVDTEAFF TGTGCCAGCCACAGGGGGGTAGACACTGAAGCTTTCTTT
- TRBJ1-1 - 14 TRBV4-1 CASSQDMEKREAFF TGCGCCAGCAGCCAAGATATGGAGAAGAGGGAAGCTTTCTTT
TRBD2 TRBJ2-7 many 17 TRBV6-5 CASSYAGLAGGVYEQYF TGTGCCAGCAGTTACGCAGGACTAGCGGGAGGTGTGTACGAGCAGTACTTC
- TRBJ1-1 few 11 TRBV29-1 CSYFGGTEAFF TGCAGCTATTTTGGTGGCACTGAAGCTTTCTTT
- TRBJ1-1 many 15 TRBV12-3/TRBV12-4 CASSLRRQPNTEAFF TGTGCCAGCAGTCTAAGGAGACAGCCGAACACTGAAGCTTTCTTT
- TRBJ2-1 - 11 TRBV7-9 CASSFEHEQFF TGTGCCAGCAGCTTTGAGCATGAGCAGTTCTTC
- TRBJ2-5 few 12 TRBV6-1 CASGWGQETQYF TGTGCCAGCGGGTGGGGGCAGGAGACCCAGTACTTC
- TRBJ2-5 few 14 TRBV27 CASSPNGEQETQYF TGTGCCAGCAGTCCAAACGGAGAGCAAGAGACCCAGTACTTC
- TRBJ1-2 many 14 TRBV13 CASSLNVANYGYTF TGTGCCAGCAGCTTAAATGTTGCCAACTATGGCTACACCTTC
TRBD2 TRBJ2-1 many 15 TRBV5-1 CASSSSGTSLNEQFF TGCGCCAGCAGCTCCTCCGGGACTAGCCTCAATGAGCAGTTCTTC
- TRBJ1-1 many 14 TRBV3-1 CASSRTRGTTEAFF TGTGCCAGCAGTCGAACTAGGGGGACCACTGAAGCTTTCTTT
- TRBJ1-1 many 15 TRBV19 CASSIAWVRGTEAFF TGTGCCAGTAGTATAGCTTGGGTTAGGGGCACTGAAGCTTTCTTT
- TRBJ2-2 few 14 TRBV7-6 CASSSGGATGELFF TGTGCCAGCAGCTCAGGAGGGGCGACCGGGGAGCTGTTTTTT
- TRBJ2-5 many 15 TRBV2 CASSEDEGTPETQYF TGTGCCAGCAGTGAAGATGAGGGTACCCCAGAGACCCAGTACTTC
- TRBJ1-5 - 15 TRBV9 CASSVGRDHNQPQHF TGTGCCAGCAGCGTAGGAAGGGATCACAATCAGCCCCAGCATTTT
- TRBJ2-1 many 13 TRBV4-1 CASSQDRLPEQFF TGCGCCAGCAGCCAAGATCGACTCCCTGAGCAGTTCTTC
TRBD1 TRBJ2-1 few 17 TRBV29-1 CSVEEDRSIGVPTEQFF TGCAGCGTTGAAGAGGACAGGTCCATCGGGGTACCTACCGAGCAGTTCTTC
TRBD1 TRBJ2-3 few 17 TRBV19 CASGDSGQGGGTDTQYF TGTGCCAGTGGGGATTCGGGACAGGGAGGTGGGACAGATACGCAGTATTTT
- TRBJ1-4 many 15 TRBV6-1 CASSVVDGRREKLFF TGTGCCAGCAGTGTAGTGGATGGAAGGAGAGAAAAACTGTTTTTT